Described below is a single T cell receptor beta chain sequence and its context. Its antigen is not known. Clones were read by immunoSEQ multiplex PCR, and TCRdb kept only the in-frame ones, dropping some. The table records tens of thousands of clones, 95% to 97% of them present only once. Trimming took 0 bases from V and 6 from J, leaving 15 bases between them. This CDR3 has 16 residues. Germline values: CDR1 LGHNA, CDR2 YSLEER. This specimen belongs to a study of cytomegalovirus exposure and HLA in healthy donors. Broader study findings: Rare sequences made up most TCRs, while some public TCRs were found in many donors.

This clonotype originated in a man aged 30 to 39 in good health and CMV-seropositive. This chain uses TRBV4-3 with TRBJ2-1; a possible D gene is TRBD1 (5 bases). The sample consisted of PBMCs. The CDR3 DNA reads as TGCGCCAGCAGCCAAGATCCCCCCCCTAGGGGCAATGAGCAGTTCTTC. Translating gives CASSQDPPPRGNEQFF.